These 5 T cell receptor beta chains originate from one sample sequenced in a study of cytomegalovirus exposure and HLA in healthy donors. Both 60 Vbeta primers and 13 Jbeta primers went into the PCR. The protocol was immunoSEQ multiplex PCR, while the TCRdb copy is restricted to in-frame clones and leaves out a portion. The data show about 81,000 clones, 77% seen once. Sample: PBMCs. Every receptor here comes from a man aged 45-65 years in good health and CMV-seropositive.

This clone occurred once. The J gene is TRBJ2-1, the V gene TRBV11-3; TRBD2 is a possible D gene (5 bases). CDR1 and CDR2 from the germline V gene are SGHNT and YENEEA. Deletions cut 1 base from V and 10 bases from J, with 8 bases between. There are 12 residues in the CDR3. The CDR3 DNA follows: TGTGCCAGCAGCTTAGTCGCTAGCGAGCAGTTCTTC. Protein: CASSLVASEQFF.

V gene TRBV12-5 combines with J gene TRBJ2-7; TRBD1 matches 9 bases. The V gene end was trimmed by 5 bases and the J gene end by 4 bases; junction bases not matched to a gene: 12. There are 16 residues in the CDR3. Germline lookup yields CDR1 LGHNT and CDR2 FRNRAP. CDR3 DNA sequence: TGTGCTAGTGGTCTTCAGCCGGGACAGGGCATTTACGAGCAGTACTTC. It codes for CASGLQPGQGIYEQYF.

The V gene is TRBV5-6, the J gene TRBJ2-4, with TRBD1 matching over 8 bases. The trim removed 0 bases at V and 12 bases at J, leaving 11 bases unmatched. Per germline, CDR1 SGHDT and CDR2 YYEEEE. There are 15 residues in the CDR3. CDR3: CASSLGDRGWDSQYF. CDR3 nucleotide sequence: TGTGCCAGCAGCTTGGGAGACAGGGGTTGGGACAGTCAGTACTTC.

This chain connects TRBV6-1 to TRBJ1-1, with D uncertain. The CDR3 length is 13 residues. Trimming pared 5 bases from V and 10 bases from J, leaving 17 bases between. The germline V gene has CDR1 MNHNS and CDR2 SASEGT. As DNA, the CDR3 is TGTGCCAGCAGTTCCCTAACCCTGAATGGAGCTTTCTTT. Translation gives CASSSLTLNGAFF.

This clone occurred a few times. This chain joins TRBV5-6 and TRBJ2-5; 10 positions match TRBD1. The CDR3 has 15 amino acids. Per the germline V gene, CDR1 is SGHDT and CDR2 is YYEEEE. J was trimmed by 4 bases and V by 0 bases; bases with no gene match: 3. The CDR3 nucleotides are TGTGCCAGCAGCTTGGCAGGGACAGGGGCAGAGACCCAGTACTTC. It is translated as CASSLAGTGAETQYF. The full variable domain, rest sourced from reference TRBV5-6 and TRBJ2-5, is DAGVTQSPTHLIKTRGQQVTLRCSPKSGHDTVSWYQQALGQGPQFIFQYYEEEERQRGNFPDRFSGHQFPNYSSELNVNALLLGDSALYLCASSLAGTGAETQYFGPGTRLLVL.